This T cell receptor (beta chain) was sequenced during a study of blood T cell repertoires in COVID-19 (dated by TCRdb to 2018 to 2021). Some background on the complete study: Collaborator samples came from the United States, Italy and Spain and covered acute and convalescent phases of COVID-19. The samples were drawn from the first 160 participants of the ongoing ImmuneRACE study and from 1,254 subjects provided by 6 global collaborators. Where available, HLA class I and class II types were obtained from metadata supplied by the sample provider rather than from assay-based typing. A freely available public database, intended as a resource for researchers studying the immune response to SARS-CoV-2, is where the repertoires were released. The dataset comprised deeply sampled blood TCRbeta repertoires from subjects exposed to, actively infected with, or recovered from COVID-19. The prospective study material was composed of cDNA or gDNA derived from T cells, B-cell-depleted T cells, or PBMCs. Sample metadata almost always included a de-identified subject ID, COVID-19 status, age in years and sex.

Collaborating institutions collected whole blood in K2EDTA tubes following their own protocols. Collaborator samples were shipped for TCRbeta analysis as frozen whole blood, isolated PBMCs, or DNA extracted from either sample type. Points the paper makes about the study in general: How much clinical and demographic metadata was included differed by source and by participant, and the metadata was provided uncurated.

As encoded in the germline V gene, CDR1 is KGHSH while CDR2 is LQKENI. Counted from cysteine to phenylalanine, this CDR3 has 14 amino acids. Only the CDR3 part of the read is kept: 42 bases, read in frame from the first base. Germline trimming: 6 bases from V, 8 bases from J; junction bases outside gene matches: 12. There are a few counts of this clone. Its antigen target is currently unknown. No base qualities exist here, and no much larger clone lies one base off it. TCRbeta CDR3 regions were amplified from genomic DNA by means of the immunoSEQ Assay, a bias-controlled multiplex PCR. The authors' analysis ran thus. The number of nucleated cells in each sample was estimated by amplification of reference gene primers within the assay. To quantify the absolute abundance of each unique TCRbeta CDR3 rearrangement, sequence reads were collapsed and filtered. For each sample, productive Simpson clonality was calculated by taking the square root of Simpson's diversity index across productive rearrangements. The table was pulled from immuneACCESS by TCRdb, which kept in-frame rearrangements only. Such tables lose some clones; where checked, under half of the loss comes from unresolved V genes, and the rest has no known cause. The V and J calls and the clone size are those of that table, but D and trimming were determined from the DNA. The sample table shows around 100,000 clones, and approximately 86% are seen once. The leading ten clones occupy approximately 1.7% of the sample.

This receptor was obtained from a man of 80 years or more with acute or convalescent COVID-19. In this chain, TRBV18 is recombined with TRBJ1-2; TRBD1 aligns with 7 central bases. Sequencing was carried out using peripheral blood. The bases read TGTGCCAGCTCGGGCACGACAGGGCCCGTGGGCTACACCTTC. It translates as CASSGTTGPVGYTF.